The next 7 T cell receptor beta chains were all read from a single sample in a study of regulatory T cells in long-lasting Graves disease. Time point meaning: newly diagnosed GD, antithyroid drugs for less than 3 months. From RNA extracted from PBMCs, the TCR library was made. The authors built TCR beta libraries using iRepertoire HTBI primers and Arm-PCR of CDR3 regions. Via MiXCR, TCRdb re-called the multiplex PCR reads, giving one row per CDR3 protein. The sample holds roughly 360,000 distinct CDR3 sequences, about 10% seen once. The data were also submitted as part of a second study, on T cells in Graves' hyperthyroidism and ophthalmopathy.

The sample consisted of peripheral blood mononuclear cells (PBMCs), taken at new diagnosis, from a patient treated with antithyroid drugs. All receptors come from a woman younger than 35 with Graves disease.

This clonotype came up a few times. This chain connects TRBV12-5 to TRBJ2-2; D remains unclear. Trimming cost V 7 bases and J 0 bases, with 12 bases left between them. CDR3 length: 15 amino acids. Germline CDR1 is LGHNT and CDR2 is FRNRAP. CDR3 nucleotides: TGTGCTAGTGCGACCGGGCACGCGAACACCGGGGAGCTGTTTTTT. Translating gives CASATGHANTGELFF.

This clonotype was observed many times. The chain carries TRBV6-1 and TRBJ2-1; D is unresolved. The V end lost 6 bases, the J end lost 4 bases, and 16 bases lay between the germline ends. Germline CDR1 and CDR2: MNHNS and SASEGT. The CDR3 is 15 amino acids. The DNA for the CDR3 is TGTGCCAGCAGAGCCCCCATCACCCGGTACAATGAGCAGTTCTTC. This sequence encodes CASRAPITRYNEQFF.

The table lists this clonotype with many counts. The chain couples TRBV27 to TRBJ2-6, with D perhaps assigned TRBD1 or TRBD2 (5 bases each). The CDR3 has 17 residues. Germline V gene lookup returns CDR1 MNHEY and CDR2 SMNVEV (reference sequence). Deletions cut 2 bases from V and 0 bases from J, with 11 bases between. The CDR3, as DNA: TGTGCCAGCAGTTTAGGGACGGGGAGCTCTGGGGCCAACGTCCTGACTTTC. Translating it yields CASSLGTGSSGANVLTF.

This clonotype has only a few counts. The chain uses TRBV7-6 and TRBJ2-5, with TRBD1 as a possible D gene (5 bases). Germline CDR1 reads SGHVS; CDR2 reads FNYEAQ. CDR3 length: 16 amino acids. Trimming stripped 5 bases from V and 8 bases from J, with 24 bases between. The CDR3 here is CASSPSALRSRVTQYF. CDR3 nucleotide sequence: TGTGCCAGCAGCCCATCCGCACTGAGATCCAGGGTTACCCAGTACTTC.

This sequence joins TRBV29-1 and TRBJ1-5; D gene ambiguous. V was clipped by 5 bases and J by 1 base, with 15 bases between them. Germline CDR1 reads SQVTM; CDR2 reads ANQGSEA. The length of the CDR3 is 15 residues. CDR3 nucleotides: TGCAGCGTTAGGTGGGGATCGGGAAGCAATCAGCCCCAGCATTTT. It translates to CSVRWGSGSNQPQHF.

This clonotype was seen a few times. One junction end disagrees with the germline gene, perhaps due to a read error. This rearrangement joins TRBV12-3 or TRBV12-4 to TRBJ1-2, with a weak D call TRBD1 (6 bases). This CDR3 contains 17 residues. DNA of the CDR3: TGTGCCAGCAGATTCCCCTACAGGGCCGGCGCTAACTATGGCTGCACCTTC. Translation gives CASRFPYRAGANYGCTF.

This clonotype was found many times. The chain links TRBV7-2 to TRBJ1-6; TRBD1 agrees at 7 bases. Germline V lookup: CDR1 SGHTA, CDR2 FQGNSA. After removal of 0 bases from V and 9 bases from J, the junction contained 8 bases not matched to a gene. The CDR3 is 16 amino acids. Here the CDR3 DNA reads TGTGCCAGCAGCTTAGCGGGGGGACAGAATCGTTCACCCCTCCACTTT. This encodes CASSLAGGQNRSPLHF.